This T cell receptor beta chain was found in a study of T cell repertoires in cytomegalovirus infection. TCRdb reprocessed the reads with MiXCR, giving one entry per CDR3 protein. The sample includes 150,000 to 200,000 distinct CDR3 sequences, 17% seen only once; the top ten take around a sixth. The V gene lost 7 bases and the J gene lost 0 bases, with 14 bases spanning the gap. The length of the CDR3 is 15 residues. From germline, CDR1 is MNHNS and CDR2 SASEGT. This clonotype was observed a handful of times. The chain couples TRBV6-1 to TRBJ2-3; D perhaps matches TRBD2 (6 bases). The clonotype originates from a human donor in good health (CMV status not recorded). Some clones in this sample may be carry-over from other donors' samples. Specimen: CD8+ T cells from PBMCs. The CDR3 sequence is CASTPLATSTDTQYF. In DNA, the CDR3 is TGTGCCAGCACCCCTCTAGCGACTAGCACAGATACGCAGTATTTT.